This T cell receptor beta chain was recovered during a study of T cells expressing NK-cell markers (dated by TCRdb to 2019 to 2021). Background on the whole study: Eight donors provided sorted CD3+CD56+NKG2C+, CD3+CD56+NKG2C- and CD3+CD56-NKG2C+ T-cell subsets, whose TCR beta-chain repertoires were profiled. The libraries were sequenced on Illumina HiSeq 2000/2500, MiSeq or NextSeq, producing 2 x 150 bp reads. The study sequenced eight donors, all healthy volunteers chosen at random: three men and five women. Seven of the eight sequenced donors were HCMV-seropositive and one was HCMV-seronegative.

The paper's findings and limits, for the study overall: In more than five donors, the dominant CD3+CD56+NKG2C+ clonotypes ranked among the top 10 CD8+ clonotypes, making up about 1.0-8% of CD8+ T cells. Whether the expanded NKG2C-expressing T cell clones were specific for HCMV antigens remained unclear. Those dominant clonotypes were again the most abundant among CD3+CD56-NKG2C+ cells in four donors, at about 28.3-65%.

HCMV serostatus was determined by detecting HCMV-specific IgG in serum with a commercial ELISA kit. Ficoll density gradient centrifugation was used to isolate peripheral blood mononuclear cells from blood. Comments on this clonotype: The specificity of this receptor is unknown.

The CDR3 covers 15 residues, taking in both the cysteine and the phenylalanine. Nucleotide data are not available. The germline V gene encodes CDR1 SGHDT and CDR2 YYEEEE. Sequencing took place on an Illumina HiSeq 2000. TCR beta cDNA libraries were made by 5'RACE template switching that added a universal primer site and unique molecular identifiers. cDNA synthesis was primed from the TCR beta constant segment and was followed by two successive PCR amplification steps. The authors' pipeline ran thus. Reads were demultiplexed and grouped by UMI with MIGEC, and clonotypes were assembled and quantified with MiTCR. Only TCR cDNA sequences supported by at least two reads were kept to exclude erroneous sequences. The tcR package was used for downstream repertoire analysis, and clonotypes were matched across fractions by CDR3 nucleotide sequence plus V segment. VDJmatch was used to annotate antigen specificity against VDJdb, with one amino acid substitution in CDR3 permitted. TCRdb reprocessed the reads, and each CDR3 protein sequence is entered once, without DNA. Clone size and V and J calls follow TCRdb, not the original study. The sample's records list roughly 420,000 distinct CDR3 sequences. 7.3% of the sample is held by the ten biggest clonotypes.

The chain is made from TRBV5-6 and TRBJ2-4; the TRBD1 assignment by TCRdb is unverifiable without DNA. Sequenced sample: blood T cells: a sorted CD56 or NKG2C T cell subset, CD4+ or CD8+ T cells, or bulk PBMC T cells (not recorded which). This sequence originates from a woman aged 18 to 75 in good health. The CDR3 reads as follows: CASSLGTGVKGIQYF.